This T cell receptor beta chain was captured in a study of blood T cells in healthy people across ages. This clonotype was seen only a few times. Its antigen is unknown. General observations from the study: Comparison with aged donors showed that long-lived donors had more naive CD4+ cells and higher diversity. A roughly linear fall in TCR beta diversity per million T cells was seen with increasing age.

For the second PCR, which ran for about 6 to 12 cycles, a sample-barcoded 5' primer and a J-beta primer mix were used. MiXCR was run by TCRdb on the 5' RACE reads, yielding one entry per CDR3 protein. The sample has approximately 580,000 distinct CDR3 sequences, around 24% seen once. V was clipped by 4 bases and J by 4 bases; unmatched bases: 12. Germline CDR1 LGHNA, CDR2 YNFKEQ. The CDR3 consists of 16 residues. The same sample was also studied in work on T cells of mothers and their children. That work states: Researchers report slightly higher, though non-significant, overlap in related mother-child pairs than in unrelated pairs.

The receptor was derived from a boy younger than 18 in good health. Material for sequencing was blood. The V call is TRBV4-2, the J call TRBJ2-5; TRBD1 matches 7 bases. The CDR3 DNA reads TGTGCCAGCAGCCCGCAGATACAGGGGTTCGGAGAGACCCAGTACTTC. Protein sequence: CASSPQIQGFGETQYF.